The rows below give T cell receptor beta chains drawn from one sample of a study of PD-L1 blockade in urothelial cancer. The table came from immunoSEQ multiplex PCR; TCRdb's copy has only in-frame clones and leaves some out. This table has under 55,000 clones, 84% appearing once. This specimen consisted of PBMCs, obtained around atezolizumab (anti-PD-L1) treatment. These receptors were collected from a man aged 35 to 55 with urothelial cancer. Each CDR3 is given with its conserved first and last residue. A D gene is named only where the DNA matches it firmly. Not all rows give a size; the values are once, few, many and, for expanded clones, a class.

TRBJ2-1	TRBV28	TRBD2	once	TGTGCCAGCAGCTCAAACCGGGACTACTACAATGAGCAGTTCTTC	CASSSNRDYYNEQFF
TRBJ1-5	TRBV30	.	.	TGTGCCTGGTCCGGGGGGAATCGCAATCAGCCCCAGCATTTT	CAWSGGNRNQPQHF
TRBJ2-1	TRBV29-1	TRBD2	.	TGCAGCGTTGGGGGACTAGCGGGAGAAGAGGAGTTCTTC	CSVGGLAGEEEFF
TRBJ2-2	TRBV6-5	.	.	TGTGCCAGCGGACAGATTCACACCGGGGAGCTGTTTTTT	CASGQIHTGELFF
TRBJ1-5	TRBV19	TRBD1	.	TGTGCCAGTAGTATCGGGACAGGGGATCCCGCCGGTCAGCCCCAGCATTTT	CASSIGTGDPAGQPQHF
TRBJ2-3	TRBV5-1	.	.	TGCGCCAGCACCATTACTCAAACCGGCCAGGTTACGCAGTATTTT	CASTITQTGQVTQYF
TRBJ2-7	TRBV5-1	TRBD1	.	TGCGCCAGCAGCACAGGGGGCGCGGGGGACGAGCAGTACTTC	CASSTGGAGDEQYF
TRBJ2-1	TRBV19	.	.	TGTGCCAGTAGTGCGGCAGTCTCAGGGATAAATGAGCAGTTCTTC	CASSAAVSGINEQFF
TRBJ2-5	TRBV5-6	.	.	TGTGCCAGCAGCTTGCGAGGGCGAGAGACCCAGTACTTC	CASSLRGRETQYF
TRBJ2-1	TRBV19	.	.	TGTGCCAGTAGTACTCGACTCGGGGACAATGAGCAGTTCTTC	CASSTRLGDNEQFF
TRBJ2-3	TRBV30	TRBD2	.	TGTGCCTGGGAGCAACCCCCGGGACTAGCGGGAGTCGGAGGGAGCACAGATACGCAGTATTTT	CAWEQPPGLAGVGGSTDTQYF
TRBJ1-1	TRBV18	TRBD1	once	TGTGCCAGCTCGCCTTCAGGGGGGAAGCACTGGACTGAAGCTTTCTTT	CASSPSGGKHWTEAFF
TRBJ2-7	TRBV7-2	.	.	TGTGCCAGCAGCCTATCGGGACAATACTACGAGCAGTACTTC	CASSLSGQYYEQYF
TRBJ2-3	TRBV7-3	TRBD2	.	TGTGCCAGCAGCCCACAAGGGACTAGCGGAAGCGGGTCGGATACGCAGTATTTT	CASSPQGTSGSGSDTQYF
TRBJ1-1	TRBV11-2	TRBD1	.	TGTGCCTCCAGACAGGGTGCCCAAATGAACACTGAAGCTTTCTTT	CASRQGAQMNTEAFF
TRBJ1-1	TRBV7-6	TRBD1	.	TGTGCCAGCAGCTCGAACAGGGGGCCAGCTTTCTTT	CASSSNRGPAFF
TRBJ1-2	TRBV4-1	.	once	TGCGCCAGCAGCCAAGCTGCAGCGGATGGCTACACCTTC	CASSQAAADGYTF
TRBJ2-1	TRBV2	.	.	TGTGCCAGCAGGACTGTTGGACTAAACTACAATGAGCAGTTCTTC	CASRTVGLNYNEQFF
TRBJ1-2	TRBV6-5	.	.	TGTGCCAGCAGCAAAGACAGCCTGAGGGGCTACACCTTC	CASSKDSLRGYTF
TRBJ2-3	TRBV5-1	TRBD2	.	TGCGCCAGCAGCTCAGGGGGACTAGCGGCCTCAGATACGCAGTATTTT	CASSSGGLAASDTQYF
TRBJ2-4	TRBV5-1	TRBD1	.	TGCGCCAGCAGCTTGAAGACCGACGGACAGGCACAGTACTTC	CASSLKTDGQAQYF
TRBJ2-3	TRBV28	TRBD2	.	TGTGCCAGCAGCCTGTCGGCTAGCGGTAGCACAGATACGCAGTATTTT	CASSLSASGSTDTQYF
TRBJ1-1	TRBV27	TRBD1	.	TGTGCCAGCAAACCCAGACAGGGCACTGAAGCTTTCTTT	CASKPRQGTEAFF
TRBJ2-1	TRBV9	TRBD2	.	TGTGCCAGCAGCGCACTAGCGGGAGAATCAATAGCGGGCAATGAGCAGTTCTTC	CASSALAGESIAGNEQFF
TRBJ2-7	TRBV19	TRBD2	.	TGTGCCAGTAGTTTCTCAGCGGGAAGTACCTACGAGCAGTACTTC	CASSFSAGSTYEQYF
TRBJ2-7	TRBV30	TRBD1	.	TGTGCCTGGACCCGTGGGGTAGGGGGCCGCGAGCAGTACTTC	CAWTRGVGGREQYF
TRBJ2-3	TRBV5-1	.	.	TGCGCCAGCAGCTCAGCGTTCCCCCGCCCCCCAGATACGCAGTATTTT	CASSSAFPRPPDTQYF
TRBJ2-1	TRBV6-4	.	.	TGTGCCAGCAGTGAGTTTCACGGCAATGAGCAGTTCTTC	CASSEFHGNEQFF
TRBJ2-1	TRBV7-3	.	.	TGTGCCAGCAGCTTAAGGCCGGAACTATTCGGTGAGCAGTTCTTC	CASSLRPELFGEQFF
TRBJ1-1	TRBV7-6	.	.	TGTGCCAGCAGCCCGAAGGCAGGCACTGAAGCTTTCTTT	CASSPKAGTEAFF
TRBJ2-1	TRBV27	.	once	TGTGCCAGCAGCCCCCAACTAGGGAATAACAATGAGCAGTTCTTC	CASSPQLGNNNEQFF
TRBJ1-1	TRBV11-2	.	.	TGTGCCAGCAGCTTAGCGGGGATGAACACTGAAGCTTTCTTT	CASSLAGMNTEAFF
TRBJ1-4	TRBV9	.	.	TGTGCCAGCAGCGCCCGGACTGGAGAGGGCGAAAAACTGTTTTTT	CASSARTGEGEKLFF
TRBJ2-1	TRBV5-1	TRBD1	.	TGCGCCAGCAGCTTGGAGGGTACAGGGGCCAACAATGAGCAGTTCTTC	CASSLEGTGANNEQFF
TRBJ2-3	TRBV4-2	.	.	TGTGCCAGCAGCCAACGCGTCCGCACAGATACGCAGTATTTT	CASSQRVRTDTQYF
TRBJ2-2	TRBV28	.	.	TGTGCCAGCAGTTCAGGGGCTGCGAACACCGGGGAGCTGTTTTTT	CASSSGAANTGELFF
TRBJ2-3	TRBV5-1	TRBD1	.	TGCGCCAGCAGCTTCGGGGACAGGGGTAGCACAGATACGCAGTATTTT	CASSFGDRGSTDTQYF
TRBJ2-5	TRBV9	TRBD2	.	TGTGCCAGCAGCGGTAGCGGGAGCGCCCGGTGGGAGACCCAGTACTTC	CASSGSGSARWETQYF
TRBJ2-2	TRBV5-1	TRBD1	.	TGCGCCAGCAGCTTGCTAGGGGGCGAGGAGCTGTTTTTT	CASSLLGGEELFF
TRBJ2-5	TRBV9	.	.	TGTGCCAGCAGCGTAGATCGCGTCCAAGAGACCCAGTACTTC	CASSVDRVQETQYF
TRBJ1-1	TRBV18	.	.	TGTGCCAGCTCACCCGGACAGAACACTGAAGCTTTCTTT	CASSPGQNTEAFF
TRBJ2-1	TRBV9	.	.	TGTGCCAGCAGCGTAGACAAGGTAGCTGGATTCAGCTCCTACAATGAGCAGTTCTTC	CASSVDKVAGFSSYNEQFF
TRBJ2-7	TRBV7-9	.	.	TGTGCCAGCAGCCCAGGGTCTTTTAGAGACGAGCAGTACTTC	CASSPGSFRDEQYF